Listed below are T cell receptor beta chains from one sample, sequenced in a study of cytomegalovirus exposure and HLA in healthy donors. The repertoire was sequenced with immunoSEQ multiplex PCR; TCRdb's copy has only in-frame clones and lacks some. The table for this sample gives some 130,000 clones. The specimen was PBMCs. The receptors originated from a woman between 35 and 50 years old in good health and CMV-seropositive. CDR3s include the opening cysteine and the closing phenylalanine or tryptophan. The D gene is left open where the match is weak.

J gene: TRBJ2-7; V gene: TRBV19; D gene: TRBD2; CDR3 DNA: TGTGCCAGTAGTACAACCGCGGGAGGAGAGCAGTACTTC; CDR3 protein: CASSTTAGGEQYF
J gene: TRBJ1-3; V gene: TRBV4-3; D gene: -; CDR3 DNA: TGCGCCAGCAGCCAAGGGACAGACTCTGGAAACACCATATATTTT; CDR3 protein: CASSQGTDSGNTIYF
J gene: TRBJ1-1; V gene: TRBV7-9; D gene: -; CDR3 DNA: TGTGCAGGCGCGGGGGTAGGGACTGAAGCTTTCTTT; CDR3 protein: CAGAGVGTEAFF
J gene: TRBJ2-1; V gene: TRBV11-2; D gene: TRBD2; CDR3 DNA: TGTGCCAGCAGCTTTGGACTAGTCTACAATGAGCAGTTCTTC; CDR3 protein: CASSFGLVYNEQFF
J gene: TRBJ2-7; V gene: TRBV7-8; D gene: TRBD1; CDR3 DNA: TGTGCCAGCACAGGTTCGAATAGGACAGGGGTCCCCTACGAGCAGTACTTC; CDR3 protein: CASTGSNRTGVPYEQYF
J gene: TRBJ2-1; V gene: TRBV7-2; D gene: TRBD2; CDR3 DNA: TGTGCCAGCACTACGAGCGGGAGGGCCAATGAGCAGTTCTTC; CDR3 protein: CASTTSGRANEQFF
J gene: TRBJ1-2; V gene: TRBV5-1; D gene: TRBD1; CDR3 DNA: TGCGCCAGCAGCTTGGAGGGACAGGGTGTCTATGGCTACACCTTC; CDR3 protein: CASSLEGQGVYGYTF
J gene: TRBJ2-1; V gene: TRBV2; D gene: -; CDR3 DNA: TGTGCCATCACCGAGAGGACTTACGGGGAGCAGTTCTTC; CDR3 protein: CAITERTYGEQFF
J gene: TRBJ1-4; V gene: TRBV9; D gene: -; CDR3 DNA: TGTGCCAGCAGCGCCGGCAGCGATGAAAAACTGTTTTTT; CDR3 protein: CASSAGSDEKLFF
J gene: TRBJ1-1; V gene: TRBV7-2; D gene: -; CDR3 DNA: TGTGCCAGCAGCTTCGATACAGGTCGGAGTTTGGAAGCTTTCTTT; CDR3 protein: CASSFDTGRSLEAFF
J gene: TRBJ1-1; V gene: TRBV29-1; D gene: -; CDR3 DNA: TGCAGCGTTGAAGCTGGGCAGAACACTGAAGCTTTCTTT; CDR3 protein: CSVEAGQNTEAFF
J gene: TRBJ2-3; V gene: TRBV10-3; D gene: TRBD1; CDR3 DNA: TGTGCCATCAAAACCGGACAGGGGGCATCAGATACGCAGTATTTT; CDR3 protein: CAIKTGQGASDTQYF
J gene: TRBJ2-1; V gene: TRBV5-4; D gene: TRBD2; CDR3 DNA: TGTGCCAGCAGCTCGATGACTAGCGGGAGGGCGGTGATCAATGAGCAGTTCTTC; CDR3 protein: CASSSMTSGRAVINEQFF
J gene: TRBJ2-7; V gene: TRBV4-3; D gene: TRBD2; CDR3 DNA: TGCGCCAGCAGCCAAGAGGACGGCCTAGCGGGAGGAGTTGAGCAGTACTTC; CDR3 protein: CASSQEDGLAGGVEQYF
J gene: TRBJ2-7; V gene: TRBV7-6; D gene: TRBD2; CDR3 DNA: TGTGCCAGCAGCCCGAGCGGGAGCCTTTACGAGCAGTACTTC; CDR3 protein: CASSPSGSLYEQYF
J gene: TRBJ1-5; V gene: TRBV6-6; D gene: -; CDR3 DNA: TGTGCCAGCAGTTACGGGGGCGTGGGTCAGCCCCAGCATTTT; CDR3 protein: CASSYGGVGQPQHF
J gene: TRBJ2-7; V gene: TRBV28; D gene: TRBD1; CDR3 DNA: TGTGCCAGCAGCAACAGGGGTAATCAATACGAGCAGTACTTC; CDR3 protein: CASSNRGNQYEQYF